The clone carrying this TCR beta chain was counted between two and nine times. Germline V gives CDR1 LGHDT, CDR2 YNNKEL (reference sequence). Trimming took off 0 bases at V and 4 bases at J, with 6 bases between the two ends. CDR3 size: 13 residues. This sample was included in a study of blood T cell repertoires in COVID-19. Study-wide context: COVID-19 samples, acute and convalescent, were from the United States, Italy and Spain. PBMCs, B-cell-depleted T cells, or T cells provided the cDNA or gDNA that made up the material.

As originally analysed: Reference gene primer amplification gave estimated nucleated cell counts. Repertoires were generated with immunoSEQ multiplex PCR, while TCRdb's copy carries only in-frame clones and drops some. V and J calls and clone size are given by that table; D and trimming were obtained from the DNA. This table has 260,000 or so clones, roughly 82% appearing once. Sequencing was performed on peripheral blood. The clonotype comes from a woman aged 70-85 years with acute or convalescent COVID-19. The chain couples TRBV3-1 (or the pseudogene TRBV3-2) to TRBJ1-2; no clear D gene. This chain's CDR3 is CASSQDRFYGYTF. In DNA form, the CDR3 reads TGTGCCAGCAGCCAAGATCGTTTCTATGGCTACACCTTC.